This T cell receptor (beta chain) came from a study of shared clonotypes between healthy human individuals. Study-wide results and limits: Naive subsets tended to show greater estimated richness than memory subsets.

Per the authors' pipeline: ImmunoSEQ only sent back junction sequences with no quality scores, so filtering was done differently. Repertoires were generated with immunoSEQ multiplex PCR, while TCRdb's copy carries only in-frame clones and drops some. D and trimming were read from the DNA, whereas the V and J calls and clone size are those reported in that table. The table has millions of clones, roughly 92% seen once. A remark on this clone: The antigen is unknown.

The CDR3 has 13 residues. Germline CDR1 reads GTSNPN; CDR2 reads SVGIG (reference sequence). This chain uses TRBV30 with TRBJ2-5, with D perhaps matching TRBD1 (5 bases). The end of the DNA aligns better with TRBJ2-7, so the J call may be wrong. The sample consisted of naive CD4+ T cells sorted from blood. Subset defined: CD45RA+ positively selected. This clonotype was obtained from a man between 18 and 35 years old in good health. The CDR3 coding sequence is TGTGCCTGGAGTGGGGGCCCCGGGCGCGAGCAGTACTTC. Its translation is CAWSGGPGREQYF.